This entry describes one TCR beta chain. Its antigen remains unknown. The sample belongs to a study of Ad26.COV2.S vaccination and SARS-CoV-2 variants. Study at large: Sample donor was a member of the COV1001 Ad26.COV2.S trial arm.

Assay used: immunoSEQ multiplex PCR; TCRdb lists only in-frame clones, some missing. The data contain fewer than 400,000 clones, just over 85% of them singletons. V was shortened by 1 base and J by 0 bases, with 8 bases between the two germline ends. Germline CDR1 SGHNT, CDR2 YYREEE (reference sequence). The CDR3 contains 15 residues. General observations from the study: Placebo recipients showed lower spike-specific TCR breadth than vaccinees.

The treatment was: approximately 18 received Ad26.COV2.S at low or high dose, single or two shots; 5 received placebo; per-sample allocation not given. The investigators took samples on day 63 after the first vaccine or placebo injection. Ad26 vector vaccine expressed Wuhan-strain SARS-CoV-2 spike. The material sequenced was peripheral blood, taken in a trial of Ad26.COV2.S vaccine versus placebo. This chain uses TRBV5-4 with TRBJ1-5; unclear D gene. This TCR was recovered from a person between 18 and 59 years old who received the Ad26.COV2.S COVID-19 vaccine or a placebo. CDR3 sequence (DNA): TGTGCCAGCAGCTTGCCCCGTTTTAGCAATCAGCCCCAGCATTTT. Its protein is CASSLPRFSNQPQHF. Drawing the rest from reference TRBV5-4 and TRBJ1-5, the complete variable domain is ETGVTQSPTHLIKTRGQQVTLRCSSQSGHNTVSWYQQALGQGPQFIFQYYREEENGRGNFPPRFSGLQFPNYSSELNVNALELDDSALYLCASSLPRFSNQPQHFGDGTRLSIL.